The 7 T cell receptor beta chains reported below all come from one sample, sequenced in a study of cytomegalovirus exposure and HLA in healthy donors. PCR used 60 Vbeta primers and 13 Jbeta primers. Repertoires were generated with immunoSEQ multiplex PCR, while TCRdb's copy carries only in-frame clones and drops some. Here the sample spans about 150,000 clones, 75% to 85% being singletons. Sequences were obtained from PBMCs. The source is a man aged 30 to 39 in good health and CMV-seropositive.

This clone has a handful of counts. V is TRBV10-1 and J is TRBJ1-2, with unresolved D. The germline V gene has CDR1 WNHNN and CDR2 SYGVQD (reference sequence). V dropped 2 bases and J dropped 3 bases, with 7 bases sitting between them. There are 13 residues in the CDR3. CDR3 nucleotide sequence: TGCGCCAGCAGTGAGCGTAGATACTATGGCTACACCTTC. Its protein product is CASSERRYYGYTF.

With regard to this clone: Other DNA sequences in this specimen translate into the identical CDR3. The genes are TRBV7-9 and TRBJ1-2; 8 bases are a match to TRBD1. J lost 3 bases, V lost 5 bases, and 2 bases had no gene match. CDR1 and CDR2 (germline): SEHNR, FQNEAQ (reference sequence). The CDR3 contains 13 residues. CDR3 sequence (DNA): TGTGCCAGCAGCCTGGGACAGGACTATGGCTACACCTTC. This translates into CASSLGQDYGYTF.

This clone appeared a few times. The gene calls are TRBV5-1 and TRBJ2-3; TRBD2 matches 10 bases. The length of the CDR3 is 16 residues. Germline V gene data show CDR1 as SGHRS and CDR2 as YFSETQ. V shed 1 base, J shed 4 bases, and the junction held 6 bases outside the gene matches. As DNA, the CDR3 is TGCGCCAGCAGCTTGTCGAGCGGGGGGGCCTCAGATACGCAGTATTTT. Its translation: CASSLSSGGASDTQYF.

This rearrangement joins TRBV6-6 to TRBJ1-6; 8 nucleotides agree with TRBD1. This CDR3 spans 16 amino acids. After removal of 3 bases from V and 5 bases from J, the junction contained 6 bases not matched to a gene. The germline CDR1 and CDR2 sequences are MNHNY and SVGAGI (reference sequence). The CDR3 DNA reads TGTGCCAGCAGTTATGGCGGCAGGGGGCATAATTCACCCCTCCACTTT. Protein product: CASSYGGRGHNSPLHF.

This chain joins TRBV29-1 and TRBJ2-1, with D tentatively TRBD1 (5 bases). Germline values: CDR1 SQVTM, CDR2 ANQGSEA. The V and J ends lost 0 bases and 2 bases respectively, with 11 bases between them. CDR3 length equals 15 residues. In nucleotides, the CDR3 is TGCAGCGTTGAAGAAGGCAGGGTTCCCTACAATGAGCAGTTCTTC. Amino acids: CSVEEGRVPYNEQFF.

The chain employs TRBV2 and TRBJ1-2; D unresolved. CDR1 SNHLY and CDR2 FYNNEI come from the germline V gene. The CDR3 is 12 residues long. V was trimmed by 4 bases and J by 2 bases, leaving 5 bases between them. CDR3 DNA: TGTGCCAGCAGTGGCGGGAACTATGGCTACACCTTC. It encodes CASSGGNYGYTF. The full variable domain, with the rest looked up from reference TRBV2 and TRBJ1-2, is EPEVTQTPSHQVTQMGQEVILRCVPISNHLYFYWYRQILGQKVEFLVSFYNNEISEKSEIFDDQFSVERPDGSNFTLKIRSTKLEDSAMYFCASSGGNYGYTFGSGTRLTVV.

About this clone itself: Sequence at one end of the junction differs from germline and may be a read error. CDR3 DNA sequence: TGTGCCAGCAGCTCCGGGACAGGGGATGAAAAACTGTGTTTT. Protein: CASSSGTGDEKLCF. This rearrangement joins TRBV7-6 to TRBJ1-4; 10 bases are a match to TRBD1. The CDR3 runs 14 residues. In germline, CDR1 is SGHVS, CDR2 FNYEAQ.